The present T cell receptor (beta chain) was sequenced within a study of blood T cell repertoires in COVID-19 (dated by TCRdb to 2018 to 2021). About the study as a whole: The collaborator samples originated in the United States, Italy and Spain and spanned the acute and convalescent phases of COVID-19. Where available, HLA class I and class II types were taken from metadata supplied by the sample provider and were not determined by assay-based typing. Sample metadata almost always included a de-identified subject ID, COVID-19 status, age in years and sex. Samples were obtained from the ongoing ImmuneRACE study (first 160 participants) and from approximately 1,200 subjects provided by 6 global collaborators. The prospective study material was composed of cDNA or gDNA derived from T cells, B-cell-depleted T cells, or PBMCs. The repertoires were released in a freely available public database intended as a resource for research on the immune response to SARS-CoV-2. The dataset comprised deeply sampled blood TCRbeta repertoires from subjects exposed to, actively infected with, or recovered from COVID-19.

The V and J ends are trimmed by 0 bases and 4 bases, leaving 16 bases between them. The CDR3 spans 16 residues, from the cysteine through the phenylalanine. The only DNA kept is the CDR3, 48 bases in frame from the first base. As encoded in the germline V gene, CDR1 is SGHTS while CDR2 is YDEGEE. General conclusions and limits of the study: How much clinical and demographic metadata was included differed by source and by participant, and the metadata was provided uncurated.

Whole blood was collected in K2EDTA tubes by collaborating institutions according to the institutions' own protocols. Collaborator samples were shipped for TCRbeta analysis as frozen whole blood, isolated PBMCs, or DNA extracted from either sample type. As to this clone: What antigen it recognizes has not been identified. No qualities accompany the bases; no much larger clone lies one base away.

TCRbeta CDR3 regions were amplified from genomic DNA by means of the immunoSEQ Assay, a bias-controlled multiplex PCR. As for the authors' bioinformatics: Within the assay, amplification of reference gene primers was used to estimate how many nucleated cells each sample contained. To quantify the absolute abundance of each unique TCRbeta CDR3 rearrangement, sequence reads were collapsed and filtered. For each sample, productive Simpson clonality was calculated as the square root of Simpson's diversity index across productive rearrangements. TCRdb took this table from immuneACCESS and kept in-frame rearrangements with V and J called. Such tables lack part of the clones; where checked against another copy, unresolved V genes explain under half of the gap, and the rest is unexplained. The V and J calls and clone size were taken over from that table, and D and trimming were inferred from the DNA. This sample lists over 90,000 clones; about 84% were detected once. The top ten clonotypes cover about 23% of the sample.

The source material was peripheral blood. This TCR came from a man older than 75 with active or convalescent COVID-19. The sequence links TRBV5-8 to TRBJ1-2, and TRBD1 may be the D gene, going by 6 matching bases. The nucleotide sequence reads TGTGCCAGCAGCTTGGGGTTGGCAGGGGCTGCCTATGGCTACACCTTC. Its protein is CASSLGLAGAAYGYTF.